The entry below describes one T cell receptor beta chain. Its antigen is still unknown. This sample stems from a study of T cell responses to AZD1222 COVID-19 vaccine. CDR3 length equals 18 residues. V lost 2 bases, J lost 1 base, and 7 bases stayed unmatched. Per germline, CDR1 KGHSH and CDR2 LQKENI. Study results and caveats: Spike as a whole was targeted by vaccine-associated CD4 TCRs, dominant at 160-218 and 743-854. The donor cohort was predominantly white British with a female majority, and clonal diversity may have been underestimated.

Libraries were prepared by immunoSEQ multiplex PCR; TCRdb keeps only in-frame clonotypes and omits some of them. The sample lists 170,000 or so clones; approximately 95% were seen once. The sequencing here drew on peripheral blood, taken 28 days after the second dose of the MenACWY control vaccine. This TCR derives from an adult who received the MenACWY meningococcal vaccine as a control. This chain uses TRBV18 with TRBJ2-4, with 11 bases lining up with TRBD1. CDR3 protein: CASSPRTGGKEAKNIQYF. In DNA, the CDR3 is TGTGCCAGCTCACCAAGGACAGGGGGCAAGGAGGCCAAAAACATTCAGTACTTC.